Listed here is a single T cell receptor beta chain. The data originate from a study of metastatic and nonmetastatic thyroid tumors. As processed by the authors: Built for papillary thyroid cancer, a distant-metastasis classifier drew on CDR3 differences across clinicopathological groups. TCRdb called clones again from the PCR reads with MiXCR. The V and J calls reflect TCRdb's pipeline rather than the authors' work. The sample yields roughly 4,900 clones, under 30% seen once. Thyroid surgery took place with no prior treatment in any patient. The junction had 8 bases not matched to a gene; V was cut back by 1 base and J by 5 bases. The CDR3 has 17 residues. The germline V gene has CDR1 SGHAT and CDR2 FQNNGV.

The receptor's source is a female donor with papillary thyroid cancer or a benign thyroid nodule (not recorded which). Some clones in this sample may be carry-over from other donors' samples. Material for sequencing was adjacent normal tissue. This chain joins TRBV11-2 and TRBJ2-5, with 12 bases aligning to TRBD2. For the CDR3, the DNA is TGTGCCAGCAGCTTAGGCCTAGCGGGAGGGCCGGGTGAGACCCAGTACTTC. Amino acids: CASSLGLAGGPGETQYF.